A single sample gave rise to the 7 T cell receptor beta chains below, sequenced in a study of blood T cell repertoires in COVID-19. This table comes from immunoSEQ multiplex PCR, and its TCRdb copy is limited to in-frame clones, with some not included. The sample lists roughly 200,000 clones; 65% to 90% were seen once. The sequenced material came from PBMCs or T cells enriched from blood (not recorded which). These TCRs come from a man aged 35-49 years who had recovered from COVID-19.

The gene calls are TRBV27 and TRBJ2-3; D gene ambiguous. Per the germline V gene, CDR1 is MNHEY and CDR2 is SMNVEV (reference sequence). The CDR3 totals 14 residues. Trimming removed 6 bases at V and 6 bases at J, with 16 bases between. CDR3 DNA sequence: TGTGCCAGCAGCCTCACGCGCAATCCGGATACGCAGTATTTT. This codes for CASSLTRNPDTQYF.

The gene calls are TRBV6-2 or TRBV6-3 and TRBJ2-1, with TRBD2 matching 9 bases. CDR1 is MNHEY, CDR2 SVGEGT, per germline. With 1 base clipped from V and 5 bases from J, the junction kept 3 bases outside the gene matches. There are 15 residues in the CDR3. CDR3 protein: CASSYFQREDNEQFF. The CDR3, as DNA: TGTGCCAGCAGTTACTTTCAGCGGGAGGACAATGAGCAGTTCTTC.

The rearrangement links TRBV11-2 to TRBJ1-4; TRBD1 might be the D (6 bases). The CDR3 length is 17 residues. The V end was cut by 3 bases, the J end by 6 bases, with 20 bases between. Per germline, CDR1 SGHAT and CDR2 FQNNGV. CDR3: CASSLVTGGQQDEKLFF. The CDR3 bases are TGTGCCAGCAGCTTGGTGACGGGGGGGCAGCAGGATGAAAAACTGTTTTTT.

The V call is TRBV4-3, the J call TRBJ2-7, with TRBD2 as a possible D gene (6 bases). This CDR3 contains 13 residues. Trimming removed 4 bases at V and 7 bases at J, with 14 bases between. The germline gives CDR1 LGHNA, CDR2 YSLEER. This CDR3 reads CASSPGDLREQYF. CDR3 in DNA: TGCGCCAGCAGCCCCGGGGACTTGAGGGAGCAGTACTTC.

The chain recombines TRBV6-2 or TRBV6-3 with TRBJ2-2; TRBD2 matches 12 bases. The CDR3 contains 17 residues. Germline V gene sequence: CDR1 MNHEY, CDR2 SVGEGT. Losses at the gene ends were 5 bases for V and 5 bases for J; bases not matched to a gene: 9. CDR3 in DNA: TGTGCCAGCAGTGGCGGACTAGCGGGACGTGGAACCGGGGAGCTGTTTTTT. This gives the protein CASSGGLAGRGTGELFF.

CDR3 coding DNA: TGTGCCAGTAGCCCTAGGGGGCTCTTACTAGCGGGAGGGCCGGGGCGTCCCAAAAACATTCAGTACTTC. Translating gives CASSPRGLLLAGGPGRPKNIQYF. The rearrangement joins TRBV19 to TRBJ2-4; TRBD2 matches 13 bases. Germline V gene sequence: CDR1 LNHDA, CDR2 SQIVND (reference sequence). Germline trimming cut 6 bases from V and 2 bases from J; bases unmatched to any gene: 25. The CDR3 length is 23 residues.

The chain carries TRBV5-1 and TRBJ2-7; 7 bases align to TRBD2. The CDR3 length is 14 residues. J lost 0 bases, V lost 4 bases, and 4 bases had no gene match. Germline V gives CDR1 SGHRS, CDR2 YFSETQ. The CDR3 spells CASSTGLSSYEQYF. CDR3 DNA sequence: TGCGCCAGCAGCACGGGACTATCCTCCTACGAGCAGTACTTC.